The rows below give T cell receptor beta chains drawn from one sample of a study of blood T cell repertoires in COVID-19. Clones were sequenced by immunoSEQ multiplex PCR, and TCRdb holds only the in-frame ones, with some missing. The sample lists 150,000 to 200,000 clones; roughly four fifths were seen once. Specimen: peripheral blood. The receptors were sampled from a woman in her 70s with COVID-19, enrolled during active disease. Each CDR3 is given with its conserved first and last residue. A D gene is named only where the DNA matches it firmly. The listing skips clone size in some rows; elsewhere it reads once, few, many or a size class.

clone_size j_call v_call d_call cdr3_nt cdr3_aa
NA TRBJ2-1 TRBV24-1 NA TGTGCCACCAGTGATTTAATAAGAGACAATGAGCAGTTCTTC CATSDLIRDNEQFF
once TRBJ2-7 TRBV5-6 TRBD1 TGTGCCAGCAGCTCGGGGACAGGGAAGTACGAGCAGTACTTC CASSSGTGKYEQYF
NA TRBJ2-1 TRBV6-6 NA TGTGCCAGCAGTCCCCCAAGGCAGGGGGGCAATGAGCAGTTCTTC CASSPPRQGGNEQFF
NA TRBJ2-1 TRBV29-1 TRBD2 TGCAGCGTTAAACCAGCGGGAGGGTCCTACAATGAGCAGTTCTTC CSVKPAGGSYNEQFF
NA TRBJ1-3 TRBV5-1 NA TGCGCCAGCAGCTTTACAGGGCTCGGAAACACCATATATTTT CASSFTGLGNTIYF
many TRBJ1-1 TRBV3-1/TRBV3-2 NA TGTGCCAGCAGCCAACTATACACTGAAGCTTTCTTT CASSQLYTEAFF
NA TRBJ1-2 TRBV6-5 NA TGTGCCAGCAGTTACTCGGACGGGAACAACTATGGCTACACCTTC CASSYSDGNNYGYTF
NA TRBJ1-1 TRBV12-3/TRBV12-4 TRBD1 TGTGCCAGCAATTGGGGACAGGCCACTGAAGCTTTCTTT CASNWGQATEAFF
NA TRBJ2-3 TRBV2 TRBD2 TGTGCCAGCAGTGGAAAACTAGCGGCGCAGTATTTT CASSGKLAAQYF
NA TRBJ2-4 TRBV10-3 TRBD1 TGTGCCATCAGTGGAGCGACAGGGGAGACGAACATTCAGTACTTC CAISGATGETNIQYF
NA TRBJ1-2 TRBV19 TRBD1 TGTGCCAGTAGTTCTTCCCTCGGACAGGGGGCATACTATGGCTACACCTTC CASSSSLGQGAYYGYTF
NA TRBJ1-4 TRBV2 NA TGTGCCAGCAGTGTAGAGATACGGGGTGAAAAACTGTTTTTT CASSVEIRGEKLFF
NA TRBJ1-5 TRBV7-2 NA TGTGCCAGCAAACAGGGCGCGGGTCAGCCCCAGCATTTT CASKQGAGQPQHF
NA TRBJ1-1 TRBV12-3/TRBV12-4 NA TGTGCCAGCAGTCGAGGGGGTACTGAAGCTTTCTTT CASSRGGTEAFF
NA TRBJ1-5 TRBV5-8 TRBD1 TGTGCCAGCAGCTTAGGGACAGTCAATCAGCCCCAGCATTTT CASSLGTVNQPQHF
NA TRBJ2-1 TRBV24-1 TRBD2 TGTGCCACCAGTGACCGGACTAGCGGGAGGCTAAATGAGCAGTTCTTC CATSDRTSGRLNEQFF
once TRBJ2-5 TRBV6-2/TRBV6-3 TRBD1 TGTGCCAGCAGCACCGGGACAGGGGTAGTAGAGACCCAGTACTTC CASSTGTGVVETQYF
NA TRBJ2-4 TRBV18 NA TGTGCCAGCTCAGCTACACAGGAAAACATTCAGTACTTC CASSATQENIQYF
NA TRBJ2-1 TRBV7-2 NA TGTGCCAGCAGCTTAGGAACCAGGCTGGGCTACAATGAGCAGTTCTTC CASSLGTRLGYNEQFF
NA TRBJ1-5 TRBV10-2 NA TGCGCCAGCAGTGACCTGGATTCGGGGCAGCCCCAGCATTTT CASSDLDSGQPQHF
once TRBJ2-5 TRBV15 TRBD1 TGTGCCACCAGCAGAGTGGCGGGATCAGGGGGCGGCGAAGAGACCCAGTACTTC CATSRVAGSGGGEETQYF
NA TRBJ2-1 TRBV24-1 TRBD2 TGTGCCACCGAAGCGCGGGAGGGGCCGGGAGATGAGCAGTTCTTC CATEAREGPGDEQFF
NA TRBJ2-3 TRBV3-1/TRBV3-2 NA TGTGCCAGCAGCCAGGCGGGACAGACCACAGATACGCAGTATTTT CASSQAGQTTDTQYF
NA TRBJ2-1 TRBV28 TRBD2 TGTGCCAGCAGTTTGGTCGGGAGGGCCCTTGAGCAGTTCTTC CASSLVGRALEQFF
once TRBJ2-2 TRBV19 TRBD2 TGTGCCAGTAGTAAGGCTAGCGGGAGGACGAACACCGGGGAGCTGTTTTTT CASSKASGRTNTGELFF
NA TRBJ1-3 TRBV11-2 NA TGTGCCAGCAGCTTAGGGTTGAGCTCTGGAAACACCATATATTTT CASSLGLSSGNTIYF
NA TRBJ2-2 TRBV29-1 NA TGCAGCGTCAGCCCAACTAGTGGAGACACCGGGGAGCTGTTTTTT CSVSPTSGDTGELFF
NA TRBJ2-3 TRBV28 NA TGTGCCAGCCGGACCCACAGGAACTCTCTCACAGATACGCAGTATTTT CASRTHRNSLTDTQYF
NA TRBJ1-1 TRBV29-1 NA TGCAGCGTCGAAATACTCCCTGAAGCTTTCTTT CSVEILPEAFF
NA TRBJ2-4 TRBV2 TRBD2 TGTGCCAGCAGGAAGACTAGCGTTCAGTACTTC CASRKTSVQYF
NA TRBJ2-3 TRBV6-2/TRBV6-3 NA TGTGCCAGCAGTTACTTGGGACAATCTATCGGATTATTT CASSYLGQSIGLF
NA TRBJ2-1 TRBV27 TRBD2 TGTGCCAGCAGTTTAATTCTAGCGGGGGGGAACAATGAGCAGTTCTTC CASSLILAGGNNEQFF
NA TRBJ1-1 TRBV15 NA TGTGCCACCAGCAGAGAGGGCAGCTTGAACACTGAAGCTTTCTTT CATSREGSLNTEAFF